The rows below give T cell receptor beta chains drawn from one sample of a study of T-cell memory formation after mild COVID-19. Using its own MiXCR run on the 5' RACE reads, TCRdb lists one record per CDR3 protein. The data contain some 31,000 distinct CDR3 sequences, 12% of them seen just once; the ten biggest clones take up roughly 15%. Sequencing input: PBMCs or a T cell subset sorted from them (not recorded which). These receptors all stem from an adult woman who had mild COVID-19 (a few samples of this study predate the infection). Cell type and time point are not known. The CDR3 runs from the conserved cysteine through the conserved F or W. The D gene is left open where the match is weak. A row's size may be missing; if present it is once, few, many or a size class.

DNA: TGTGCCAGTAGTATCGGAGGGGGCACTGAAGCTTTCTTT
CDR3: CASSIGGGTEAFF
size: medium-sized
D: NA
V: TRBV19
J: TRBJ1-1

DNA: TGTGCCAGTAGTATAGTTGGACTAGCGGAGTTCAATGAGCAGTTCTTC
CDR3: CASSIVGLAEFNEQFF
size: NA
D: TRBD2
V: TRBV19
J: TRBJ2-1

DNA: TGTGCCAGCACCAGGTGGGGGACTGAAGCTTTCTTT
CDR3: CASTRWGTEAFF
size: many
D: NA
V: TRBV6-2/TRBV6-3
J: TRBJ1-1

DNA: TGTGCCAGCAGCCAATCTAGGGGACAGTCTGAAAACTTC
CDR3: CASSQSRGQSENF
size: many
D: TRBD1
V: TRBV16
J: TRBJ2-7

DNA: TGTGCCAGCGTGGGGACAGCGGACACCGGGGAGCTGTTTTTT
CDR3: CASVGTADTGELFF
size: NA
D: TRBD1
V: TRBV14
J: TRBJ2-2

DNA: TGTGCCAGCAGTTACTCGGGCATCCATACGCCCAACGAGCAGTACTTC
CDR3: CASSYSGIHTPNEQYF
size: many
D: NA
V: TRBV6-5
J: TRBJ2-7

DNA: TGTGCCAGCAGACCAAATAGTGGACAGAACTATGGCTACACCTTC
CDR3: CASRPNSGQNYGYTF
size: many
D: NA
V: TRBV6-2/TRBV6-3
J: TRBJ1-2

DNA: TGTGCCAGCAGCTTTTCATTGCTGGGGCGCCGCCCTGAAGCTTTCTTT
CDR3: CASSFSLLGRRPEAFF
size: many
D: NA
V: TRBV12-3/TRBV12-4
J: TRBJ1-1

DNA: TGTGCCAGCAGAAATGGACTAGCGACGAGGGAGCAGTTCTTC
CDR3: CASRNGLATREQFF
size: many
D: TRBD2
V: TRBV28
J: TRBJ2-1

DNA: TGTGCCAGCAGTTACAGGGTCCCCCGTAGGGAGCAGTACTTC
CDR3: CASSYRVPRREQYF
size: many
D: NA
V: TRBV6-2/TRBV6-3
J: TRBJ2-7

DNA: TGTGCCAGTAGTATCTTCGCGGGAGCCGGGGAGCTGTTTTTT
CDR3: CASSIFAGAGELFF
size: once
D: TRBD2
V: TRBV19
J: TRBJ2-2

DNA: TGTGCCAGCAGTTGGGGACTTTTTCCCGGGAAGCTGTTTTTT
CDR3: CASSWGLFPGKLFF
size: medium-sized
D: NA
V: TRBV12-3/TRBV12-4
J: TRBJ2-2

DNA: TGCGCCAGCAGTAAGGTAGCGGGAGAGGTGGCAGATACGCAGTATTTT
CDR3: CASSKVAGEVADTQYF
size: NA
D: TRBD2
V: TRBV5-1
J: TRBJ2-3

DNA: TGCGCCAGCAGTCAACTCAAAGGGCACCGGCGATGCTCTGGGGCCAACGTCCTGACTTTC
CDR3: CASSQLKGHRRCSGANVLTF
size: many
D: NA
V: TRBV23-1
J: TRBJ2-6

DNA: TGTGCCAGCAGCCCGGGGGGGCCCCTCACAGATACGCAGTATTTT
CDR3: CASSPGGPLTDTQYF
size: few
D: TRBD2
V: TRBV7-2
J: TRBJ2-3

DNA: TGTGCCACCAGCAGAGATAAGACACCCTTCTCTGGAAACACCATATATTTT
CDR3: CATSRDKTPFSGNTIYF
size: many
D: NA
V: TRBV15
J: TRBJ1-3

DNA: TGTGCCAGCAGCCCGGCCGGGGGCTCAACTGAAGCTTTCTTT
CDR3: CASSPAGGSTEAFF
size: many
D: NA
V: TRBV11-2
J: TRBJ1-1

DNA: TGTGCCAGCAGTTACTCCGGGACTAGCGGACAAGAGACCCAGTACTTC
CDR3: CASSYSGTSGQETQYF
size: many
D: TRBD2
V: TRBV6-5
J: TRBJ2-5

DNA: TGTGCCAGCAGCCAAGATAGCACTAGCGGGAGTCTCGGGGAGCTGTTTTTT
CDR3: CASSQDSTSGSLGELFF
size: many
D: TRBD2
V: TRBV4-2
J: TRBJ2-2

DNA: TGTGCCAGCAGTTTGTTAGCGGGGCCCTCCTACGAGCAGTACTTC
CDR3: CASSLLAGPSYEQYF
size: medium-sized
D: TRBD2
V: TRBV27
J: TRBJ2-7

DNA: TGTGCCAGCGGGTCCCTTAATGAAAAACTGTTTTTT
CDR3: CASGSLNEKLFF
size: many
D: NA
V: TRBV28
J: TRBJ1-4

DNA: TGTGCCAGCAGTGAACAGACAGGGAGCACTGAAGCTTTCTTT
CDR3: CASSEQTGSTEAFF
size: NA
D: TRBD1
V: TRBV6-1
J: TRBJ1-1

DNA: TGCGCCAGCAGCTCGGAAACTGGGCGTGGAGGATACAATGAGCAGTTCTTC
CDR3: CASSSETGRGGYNEQFF
size: many
D: NA
V: TRBV5-1
J: TRBJ2-1

DNA: TGCGCCAGCAGCGGGGGACTAGCGGGGATTGGCGAGCAGTACTTC
CDR3: CASSGGLAGIGEQYF
size: once
D: TRBD2
V: TRBV5-1
J: TRBJ2-7

DNA: TGTGCCACCAGTCCGGACAGTCGTGGGACCCAGTACTTC
CDR3: CATSPDSRGTQYF
size: many
D: NA
V: TRBV24-1
J: TRBJ2-5

DNA: TGTGCCAGCTCAGAACACCCCACAGATACGCAGTATTTT
CDR3: CASSEHPTDTQYF
size: many
D: NA
V: TRBV18
J: TRBJ2-3

DNA: TGTGCCAGCAGTGGGCCTGAGCAGTTCTTC
CDR3: CASSGPEQFF
size: many
D: NA
V: TRBV12-3/TRBV12-4
J: TRBJ2-1

DNA: TGTGCCAGCAATTCCGAGGGAGGGCCCACCGGGGAGCTGTTTTTT
CDR3: CASNSEGGPTGELFF
size: many
D: TRBD2
V: TRBV7-2
J: TRBJ2-2

DNA: TGTGCCAGCAGCCCCGGGACAGGGGGAGATACGCAGTATTTT
CDR3: CASSPGTGGDTQYF
size: many
D: TRBD1
V: TRBV7-2
J: TRBJ2-3

DNA: TGCAGTGCTCAACGGACAGCGTCTACGATCCAAGAGACCCAGTACTTC
CDR3: CSAQRTASTIQETQYF
size: NA
D: NA
V: TRBV20-1
J: TRBJ2-5

DNA: TGTGCCAGCAGCCTGACAGGGGCTTTCTCTGGGGCCAACGTCCTGACTTTC
CDR3: CASSLTGAFSGANVLTF
size: many
D: TRBD1
V: TRBV7-2
J: TRBJ2-6

DNA: TGCGCCAGCAGCTTTACTCAGACGGGGGGGTCTAATAATTCACCCCTCCACTTT
CDR3: CASSFTQTGGSNNSPLHF
size: many
D: NA
V: TRBV5-1
J: TRBJ1-6

DNA: TGTGCCAGCAGCTTCTACAGCCACTCTGGGGCCAACGTCCTGACTTTC
CDR3: CASSFYSHSGANVLTF
size: many
D: NA
V: TRBV7-9
J: TRBJ2-6

DNA: TGTGCCAGCAGCCGGACAGTCCAAGAGACCCAGTACTTC
CDR3: CASSRTVQETQYF
size: many
D: NA
V: TRBV4-2
J: TRBJ2-5

DNA: TGTGCCAGCAGCCCCAAGGGGGGCGCAGACTACAATGAGCAGTTCTTC
CDR3: CASSPKGGADYNEQFF
size: many
D: NA
V: TRBV11-3
J: TRBJ2-1

DNA: TGTGCCAGCAGTTTAGCGGGGACGGCGAACACTGAAGCTTTCTTT
CDR3: CASSLAGTANTEAFF
size: NA
D: NA
V: TRBV12-3/TRBV12-4
J: TRBJ1-1

DNA: TGTGCCAGCAGCTTGGGGCAGGGAAATTCACCCCTCCACTTT
CDR3: CASSLGQGNSPLHF
size: many
D: NA
V: TRBV5-5
J: TRBJ1-6

DNA: TGTGCCAGCAGTGAAATCCAATATCAGCCCCAGCATTTT
CDR3: CASSEIQYQPQHF
size: many
D: NA
V: TRBV2
J: TRBJ1-5

DNA: TGTGCCAGCAGCTTAAGTTTGCGTGACATTCAGTACTTC
CDR3: CASSLSLRDIQYF
size: many
D: NA
V: TRBV11-2
J: TRBJ2-4

DNA: TGTGCCAGCAGCCAAGATATCCAGGGGGCGTCGGTCGGGGAGCTGTTTTTT
CDR3: CASSQDIQGASVGELFF
size: NA
D: TRBD1
V: TRBV4-2
J: TRBJ2-2

DNA: TGTGCCAGCAGTTTAAGAGTTTCAGCTAATGAAAAACTGTTTTTT
CDR3: CASSLRVSANEKLFF
size: many
D: NA
V: TRBV27
J: TRBJ1-4

DNA: TGTGCCAGCAGCCAAGATGGGACGAGAACTTTCACAGATACGCAGTATTTT
CDR3: CASSQDGTRTFTDTQYF
size: many
D: NA
V: TRBV4-2
J: TRBJ2-3

DNA: TGTGCCATCAGTGTCGGGGACAGAGTCGGGGGCAATGAGCAGTTCTTC
CDR3: CAISVGDRVGGNEQFF
size: many
D: NA
V: TRBV10-3
J: TRBJ2-1

DNA: TGTGCCAGCTCACCGGGCTATAGCAATCAGCCCCAGCATTTT
CDR3: CASSPGYSNQPQHF
size: few
D: NA
V: TRBV18
J: TRBJ1-5

DNA: TGTGCCACCAGTGACGTTAGCGGGAGGGCCTCCAATGAGCAGTTCTTC
CDR3: CATSDVSGRASNEQFF
size: many
D: TRBD2
V: TRBV24-1
J: TRBJ2-1

DNA: TGTGCCACCGACGAGACAAAATCAGGACAGGGTCAAGAGACCCAGTACTTC
CDR3: CATDETKSGQGQETQYF
size: NA
D: TRBD1
V: TRBV15
J: TRBJ2-5

DNA: TGTGCCAGCAGCTTAAGGGGCACCAATGAGCAGTTCTTC
CDR3: CASSLRGTNEQFF
size: many
D: NA
V: TRBV7-2
J: TRBJ2-1

DNA: TGTGCCAGCAGCTTAACCAGGACTAACTATGGCTACACCTTC
CDR3: CASSLTRTNYGYTF
size: many
D: NA
V: TRBV11-2
J: TRBJ1-2

DNA: TGTGCCAGCAGCTACCAGGACAGAAACACCGGGGAGCTGTTTTTT
CDR3: CASSYQDRNTGELFF
size: many
D: NA
V: TRBV7-8
J: TRBJ2-2

DNA: TGTGCCAGCTCACCACCGGGGCTAGCGGGGGGACAAGAGACCCAGTACTTC
CDR3: CASSPPGLAGGQETQYF
size: many
D: TRBD2
V: TRBV18
J: TRBJ2-5

DNA: TGTGCCAGCAGCCAATCCGACGAGCAGTACTTC
CDR3: CASSQSDEQYF
size: many
D: NA
V: TRBV3-1
J: TRBJ2-7

DNA: TGTGCCAGCAGCTTGGTGGGTGGAGGGGGCTCATACGAGCAGTACTTC
CDR3: CASSLVGGGGSYEQYF
size: NA
D: NA
V: TRBV5-4
J: TRBJ2-7

DNA: TGTGCCAGCAAGCTTGGGACAGGGGAAGCTTTCTTT
CDR3: CASKLGTGEAFF
size: many
D: TRBD1
V: TRBV25-1
J: TRBJ1-1

DNA: TGCGCCAGCAGACGGACAGGCTCACTCGATGGCTACACCTTC
CDR3: CASRRTGSLDGYTF
size: many
D: TRBD1
V: TRBV5-1
J: TRBJ1-2

DNA: TGTGCCAGCAGCTTGGCCGGGACGGCTGCAACTAATGAAAAACTGTTTTTT
CDR3: CASSLAGTAATNEKLFF
size: many
D: NA
V: TRBV5-6
J: TRBJ1-4

DNA: TGTGCCAGCAGCGAGGGGCGGGAGCCCCAGCATTTT
CDR3: CASSEGREPQHF
size: many
D: NA
V: TRBV12-3/TRBV12-4
J: TRBJ1-5

DNA: TGCAGCGCCTCTCGTGGGGCCGAACGAACCTACGAGCAGTACTTC
CDR3: CSASRGAERTYEQYF
size: many
D: NA
V: TRBV29-1
J: TRBJ2-7